The rows below give T cell receptor beta chains drawn from one sample of a study of OX40 agonist ivuxolimab in advanced cancers. Data came from immunoSEQ multiplex PCR; TCRdb stores just in-frame clones and leaves some out. The sample consists of 28,000 or so clones, roughly three quarters of them appearing once. The source material was CD4+ or CD8+ T cells sorted from blood, sampled in a trial of the OX40 agonist ivuxolimab. These receptors all stem from an adult with an advanced solid tumor such as melanoma, head and neck, liver or kidney cancer. Both conserved end residues are part of each CDR3. A D gene is named only where the DNA matches it firmly. Some rows mark clone size as missing; the rest say once, few, many or name a class of expanded clone.

j_call: TRBJ2-1; clone_size: many; v_call: TRBV7-9; d_call: -; cdr3_aa: CASSFWGGAADEQFF; cdr3_nt: TGTGCCAGCAGCTTTTGGGGGGGCGCCGCGGATGAGCAGTTCTTC
j_call: TRBJ2-5; clone_size: -; v_call: TRBV27; d_call: TRBD1; cdr3_aa: CASKGPHQGARETQYF; cdr3_nt: TGTGCCAGCAAAGGACCCCATCAGGGGGCCCGGGAGACCCAGTACTTC
j_call: TRBJ2-3; clone_size: -; v_call: TRBV27; d_call: -; cdr3_aa: CASSFLAEFSTDTQYF; cdr3_nt: TGTGCCAGCAGTTTTCTTGCAGAATTTAGCACAGATACGCAGTATTTT
j_call: TRBJ1-6; clone_size: once; v_call: TRBV27; d_call: -; cdr3_aa: CASSFGGGYHSPLHF; cdr3_nt: TGTGCCAGCAGTTTTGGGGGGGGGTATCATTCACCCCTCCACTTT
j_call: TRBJ1-6; clone_size: once; v_call: TRBV7-2; d_call: -; cdr3_aa: CASSLIGGGDNSPLHF; cdr3_nt: TGTGCCAGCAGCTTAATTGGAGGGGGAGATAATTCACCCCTCCACTTT
j_call: TRBJ2-2; clone_size: -; v_call: TRBV27; d_call: -; cdr3_aa: CASSLQGRNTGELFF; cdr3_nt: TGTGCCAGCAGTTTACAGGGACGGAACACCGGGGAGCTGTTTTTT
j_call: TRBJ2-7; clone_size: -; v_call: TRBV27; d_call: -; cdr3_aa: CASSLSPAGSDEQYF; cdr3_nt: TGTGCCAGCAGTTTATCCCCGGCAGGGAGTGACGAGCAGTACTTC
j_call: TRBJ2-7; clone_size: -; v_call: TRBV6-1; d_call: TRBD1; cdr3_aa: CAGRDSRYEQYF; cdr3_nt: TGTGCCGGTCGGGACAGCCGCTACGAGCAGTACTTC
j_call: TRBJ2-7; clone_size: -; v_call: TRBV27; d_call: -; cdr3_aa: CASSLQGLAYEQYF; cdr3_nt: TGTGCCAGCAGTTTACAGGGACTCGCCTACGAGCAGTACTTC
j_call: TRBJ2-1; clone_size: -; v_call: TRBV10-3; d_call: -; cdr3_aa: CAISESQAAYNEQFF; cdr3_nt: TGTGCCATCAGTGAGTCTCAGGCGGCCTACAATGAGCAGTTCTTC
j_call: TRBJ2-7; clone_size: -; v_call: TRBV27; d_call: TRBD1; cdr3_aa: CASSWTGKYEQYF; cdr3_nt: TGTGCCAGCAGCTGGACAGGGAAGTACGAGCAGTACTTC
j_call: TRBJ2-1; clone_size: -; v_call: TRBV11-2; d_call: TRBD2; cdr3_aa: CASSYNLAGAYNEQFF; cdr3_nt: TGTGCCAGCAGCTATAACCTAGCGGGAGCCTACAATGAGCAGTTCTTC
j_call: TRBJ2-1; clone_size: -; v_call: TRBV2; d_call: TRBD2; cdr3_aa: CARQRGASTYNEQFF; cdr3_nt: TGTGCCAGACAGCGGGGGGCCTCGACTTACAATGAGCAGTTCTTC
j_call: TRBJ2-5; clone_size: few; v_call: TRBV7-7; d_call: -; cdr3_aa: CASSFGVWDLETQYF; cdr3_nt: TGTGCCAGCAGCTTCGGTGTTTGGGATCTGGAGACCCAGTACTTC
j_call: TRBJ2-1; clone_size: -; v_call: TRBV12-5; d_call: TRBD2; cdr3_aa: CASGLMTGLAAYNEQFF; cdr3_nt: TGTGCTAGTGGTTTGATGACCGGACTAGCGGCCTACAATGAGCAGTTCTTC
j_call: TRBJ2-7; clone_size: -; v_call: TRBV28; d_call: TRBD2; cdr3_aa: CASTGGSYEQYF; cdr3_nt: TGTGCCAGCACGGGGGGTTCCTACGAGCAGTACTTC
j_call: TRBJ2-5; clone_size: -; v_call: TRBV28; d_call: TRBD2; cdr3_aa: CASSLYPLTSDQETQYF; cdr3_nt: TGTGCCAGCAGTTTATACCCCCTCACTAGCGACCAAGAGACCCAGTACTTC
j_call: TRBJ1-5; clone_size: -; v_call: TRBV7-3; d_call: -; cdr3_aa: CASSLGDYSNQPQHF; cdr3_nt: TGTGCCAGCAGCTTAGGGGACTATAGCAATCAGCCCCAGCATTTT
j_call: TRBJ2-7; clone_size: -; v_call: TRBV27; d_call: -; cdr3_aa: CASSLINGEEQYF; cdr3_nt: TGTGCCAGCAGCCTTATAAACGGTGAGGAGCAGTACTTC
j_call: TRBJ2-1; clone_size: -; v_call: TRBV7-9; d_call: -; cdr3_aa: CASSFVDFNSDNEQFF; cdr3_nt: TGTGCCAGCAGCTTCGTCGACTTCAACAGCGACAATGAGCAGTTCTTC
j_call: TRBJ1-5; clone_size: few; v_call: TRBV10-2; d_call: TRBD1; cdr3_aa: CASSTGESNQPQHF; cdr3_nt: TGCGCCAGCAGTACAGGGGAAAGCAATCAGCCCCAGCATTTT
j_call: TRBJ2-5; clone_size: -; v_call: TRBV28; d_call: TRBD2; cdr3_aa: CASRSGLAKETQYF; cdr3_nt: TGTGCCAGCAGGTCGGGACTAGCTAAAGAGACCCAGTACTTC
j_call: TRBJ2-7; clone_size: once; v_call: TRBV6-5; d_call: -; cdr3_aa: CASSYFREQYF; cdr3_nt: TGTGCCAGCAGTTATTTCCGCGAGCAGTACTTC
j_call: TRBJ2-7; clone_size: -; v_call: TRBV15; d_call: -; cdr3_aa: CATSRVEGNEQYF; cdr3_nt: TGTGCCACCAGCAGAGTAGAGGGTAACGAGCAGTACTTC
j_call: TRBJ2-7; clone_size: few; v_call: TRBV7-9; d_call: -; cdr3_aa: CASSQSAEGVPYEQYF; cdr3_nt: TGTGCCAGCAGCCAAAGTGCGGAGGGGGTTCCCTACGAGCAGTACTTC
j_call: TRBJ2-2; clone_size: -; v_call: TRBV4-2; d_call: TRBD2; cdr3_aa: CASSQDRLAVITGELFF; cdr3_nt: TGTGCCAGCAGCCAAGATCGACTAGCGGTGATCACCGGGGAGCTGTTTTTT
j_call: TRBJ1-3; clone_size: -; v_call: TRBV7-9; d_call: -; cdr3_aa: CASSPSGSGVSGNTIYF; cdr3_nt: TGTGCCAGCAGCCCTAGCGGGAGCGGAGTCTCTGGAAACACCATATATTTT
j_call: TRBJ2-1; clone_size: -; v_call: TRBV11-1; d_call: -; cdr3_aa: CASGQPYNEQFF; cdr3_nt: TGTGCCAGCGGGCAACCCTACAATGAGCAGTTCTTC
j_call: TRBJ1-2; clone_size: -; v_call: TRBV7-9; d_call: -; cdr3_aa: CASSLGEPGGYTF; cdr3_nt: TGTGCCAGCAGCTTGGGGGAGCCAGGTGGCTACACCTTC
j_call: TRBJ2-1; clone_size: -; v_call: TRBV7-8; d_call: -; cdr3_aa: CASSLPGANEQFF; cdr3_nt: TGTGCCAGCAGCTTACCGGGGGCGAATGAGCAGTTCTTC